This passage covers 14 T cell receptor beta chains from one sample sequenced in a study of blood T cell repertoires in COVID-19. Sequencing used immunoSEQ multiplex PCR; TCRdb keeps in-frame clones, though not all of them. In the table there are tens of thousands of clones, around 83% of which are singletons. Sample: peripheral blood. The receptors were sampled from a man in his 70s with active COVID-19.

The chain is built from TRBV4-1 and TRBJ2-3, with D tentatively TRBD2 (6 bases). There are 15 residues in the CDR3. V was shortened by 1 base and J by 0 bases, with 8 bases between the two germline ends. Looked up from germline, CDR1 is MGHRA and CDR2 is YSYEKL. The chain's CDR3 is CASSQAAGSTDTQYF. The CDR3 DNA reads TGCGCCAGCAGCCAAGCGGCGGGGAGCACAGATACGCAGTATTTT.

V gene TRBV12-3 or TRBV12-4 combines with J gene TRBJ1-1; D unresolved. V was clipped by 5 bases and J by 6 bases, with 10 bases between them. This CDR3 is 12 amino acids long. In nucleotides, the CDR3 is TGTGCCAGCAGTCCCCAGGTTTCTGAAGCTTTCTTT. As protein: CASSPQVSEAFF.

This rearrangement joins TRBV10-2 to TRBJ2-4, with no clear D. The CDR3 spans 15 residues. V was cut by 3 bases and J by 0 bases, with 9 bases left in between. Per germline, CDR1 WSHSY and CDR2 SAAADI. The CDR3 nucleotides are TGCGCCAGCAGTGATGGTCACAGAGCCAAAAACATTCAGTACTTC. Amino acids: CASSDGHRAKNIQYF.

The CDR3 region has the DNA TGTGCCAGCAGCTCCGGAGGGAGTACTGAAGCTTTCTTT. This codes for CASSSGGSTEAFF. This chain joins TRBV9 and TRBJ1-1; no firm D call. V shed 4 bases and J shed 5 bases, with 12 bases lying between them. Germline CDR1 and CDR2: SGDLS and YYNGEE. The CDR3 is made up of 13 amino acids.

In DNA, the CDR3 is TGTGCCTCCGGGGAAGGGGGTTATGGCTACACCTTC. It is translated as CASGEGGYGYTF. The chain uses TRBV3-1 (or the pseudogene TRBV3-2) and TRBJ1-2; D may be TRBD1 (6 bases). This CDR3 has 12 residues. Germline V gene sequence: CDR1 LGHDT, CDR2 YNNKEL (reference sequence). The V gene lost 11 bases and the J gene lost 5 bases, with 15 bases spanning the gap.

The DNA for the CDR3 is TGTGCCAGCAGCTTGAATCCAGCGGGGGGAGAGACCCAGTACTTC. Translation: CASSLNPAGGETQYF. The rearrangement joins TRBV5-4 to TRBJ2-5; 9 nucleotides align to TRBD2. The CDR3 is 15 residues long. Germline assignment: CDR1 SGHNT and CDR2 YYREEE (reference sequence). With V trimmed by 1 base and J by 4 bases, 5 bases remained unmatched.

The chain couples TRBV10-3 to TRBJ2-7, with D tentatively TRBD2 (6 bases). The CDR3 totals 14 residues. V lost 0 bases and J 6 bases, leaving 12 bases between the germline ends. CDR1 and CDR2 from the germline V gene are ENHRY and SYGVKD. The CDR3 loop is CAISESRDFFEQYF. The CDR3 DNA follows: TGTGCCATCAGTGAGTCCCGGGACTTTTTCGAGCAGTACTTC.

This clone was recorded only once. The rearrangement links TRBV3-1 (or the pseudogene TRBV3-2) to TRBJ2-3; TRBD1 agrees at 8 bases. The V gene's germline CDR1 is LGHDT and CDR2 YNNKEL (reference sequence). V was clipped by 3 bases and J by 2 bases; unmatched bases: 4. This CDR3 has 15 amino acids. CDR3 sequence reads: CASSHRQGITDTQYF. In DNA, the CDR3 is TGTGCCAGCAGCCATAGACAGGGGATCACAGATACGCAGTATTTT.

The CDR3 DNA is TGTGCCAGCAGCCCGGGAGGAGATACGCAGTATTTT. Translating gives CASSPGGDTQYF. This sequence joins TRBV7-6 and TRBJ2-3; 7 bases fit TRBD2. The trim removed 5 bases at V and 5 bases at J, leaving 1 base unmatched. The CDR3 consists of 12 residues. Per germline, CDR1 SGHVS and CDR2 FNYEAQ.

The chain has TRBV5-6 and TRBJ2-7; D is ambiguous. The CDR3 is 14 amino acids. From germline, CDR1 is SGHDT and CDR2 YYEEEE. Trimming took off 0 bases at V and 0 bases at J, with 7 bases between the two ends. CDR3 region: CASSLGRNSYEQYF. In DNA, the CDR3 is TGTGCCAGCAGCTTGGGCAGGAACTCCTACGAGCAGTACTTC.

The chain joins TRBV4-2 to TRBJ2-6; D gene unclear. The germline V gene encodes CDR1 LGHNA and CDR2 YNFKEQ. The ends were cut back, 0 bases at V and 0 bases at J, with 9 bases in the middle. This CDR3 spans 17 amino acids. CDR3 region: CASSQERSGSGANVLTF. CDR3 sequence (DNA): TGTGCCAGCAGCCAAGAAAGGAGTGGCTCTGGGGCCAACGTCCTGACTTTC.

The CDR3 spells CASSRRGTGLGSPLHF. The CDR3 bases are TGTGCCAGCAGCCGGCGAGGGACAGGACTGGGCTCACCCCTCCACTTT. The chain is built from TRBV5-4 and TRBJ1-6, with 8 bases lining up with TRBD1. The trim removed 4 bases at V and 10 bases at J, leaving 13 bases unmatched. Germline V CDR1 and CDR2: SGHNT, YYREEE (reference sequence). The CDR3 has 16 residues.

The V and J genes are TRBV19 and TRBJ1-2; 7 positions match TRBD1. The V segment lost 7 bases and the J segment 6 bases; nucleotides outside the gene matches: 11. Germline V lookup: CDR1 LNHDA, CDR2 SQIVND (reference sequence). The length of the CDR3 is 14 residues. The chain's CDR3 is CASNPGQRSHGYTF. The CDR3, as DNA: TGTGCCAGTAACCCGGGACAGCGGAGCCATGGCTACACCTTC.

The CDR3 region has the DNA TGTGCCAGCAGTACAGCCAGAGTCGGGACCCAGTACTTC. The encoded protein is CASSTARVGTQYF. V is TRBV12-3 or TRBV12-4 and J is TRBJ2-5; D is undetermined. CDR3 length: 13 residues. V was pared by 5 bases and J by 7 bases, with 14 bases between.